These 26 T cell receptor beta chains came from one sample sequenced in a study of regulatory T cells in long-lasting Graves disease. Sample time point: newly diagnosed GD, antithyroid drugs for less than 3 months. Preparation of the TCR library used RNA extracted from PBMCs. CDR3 regions were amplified by Arm-PCR using iRepertoire HTBI primers to build TCR beta libraries. TCRdb re-analysed the multiplex PCR reads in MiXCR, keeping a single row per CDR3 protein. The sample has 450,000 to 500,000 distinct CDR3 sequences, under 20% seen once. A further study also used this sample, focusing on T cells in Graves' hyperthyroidism and ophthalmopathy.

Material: peripheral blood mononuclear cells (PBMCs), obtained at new diagnosis, from a patient treated with antithyroid drugs. These receptors all stem from a man in his forties with Graves disease.

Worth noting for this clonotype: Given a much more abundant clone one base away, this may be a read error. The chain couples TRBV3-1 to TRBJ2-5; possibly TRBD2 for D (5 bases). The CDR3 runs to 15 residues. Looked up from germline, CDR1 is LGHDT and CDR2 is YNNKEL (reference sequence). As DNA, the CDR3 is TGTGCCAGCTCGGAAGGACTCCTCGATCAAGATACCCAGTACTTC. This gives the protein CASSEGLLDQDTQYF.

As to this clonotype: A read error may be the cause here, since a much bigger clone is one base away. J is TRBJ2-1 and V is TRBV14; 14 bases are shared with TRBD2. Germline V gene data show CDR1 as SGHDN and CDR2 as FVKESK. The CDR3 is 17 residues long. CDR3 in DNA: TGTGCCAGCAGCCCACGGACTAGCGGGAGGATTTACAATGAGCAGTCCTTC. This codes for CASSPRTSGRIYNEQSF.

The chain combines TRBV20-1 with TRBJ2-5, with 9 bases that match TRBD1. After removal of 3 bases from V and 5 bases from J, the junction contained 10 bases not matched to a gene. The CDR3 spans 15 residues. CDR1 and CDR2 from the germline V gene are DFQATT and SNEGSKA (reference sequence). CDR3 in DNA: TGCAGTGCTAGGACCGTACAGGGGGCCGCGGAGACCCAGTACTTC. Protein sequence: CSARTVQGAAETQYF.

This clonotype has only a few counts. The chain employs TRBV19 and TRBJ1-1; D is unresolved. Trimming took 3 bases from V and 4 from J, leaving 12 bases between them. CDR1 is LNHDA and CDR2 is SQIVND in the germline V gene (reference sequence). The CDR3 has 14 amino acids. The CDR3, as DNA: TGTGCCAGTAGTATTTACGATGGGAGCACTGAAGCTTTCTTT. It translates to CASSIYDGSTEAFF.

This clonotype was detected many times. The genes are TRBV12-3 or TRBV12-4 and TRBJ2-7; D is perhaps TRBD1 or TRBD2 (5 bases each). V shed 5 bases and J shed 5 bases, with 13 bases lying between them. This CDR3 is built from 13 residues. The CDR3 DNA reads TGTGCCAGCAGTGGGGGAGTCGGGAACGAGCAGTACTTC. Its protein is CASSGGVGNEQYF.

This clonotype was picked up a small number of times. The chain couples TRBV18 to TRBJ2-2; the D is unclear. This CDR3 has 16 amino acids. Trimming shortened V by 3 bases and J by 0 bases, and 11 bases separated the two germline ends. CDR1 KGHSH and CDR2 LQKENI come from the germline V gene. This CDR3 reads CASSPRPDSNTGELFF. As DNA, the CDR3 is TGTGCCAGCTCACCCCGACCAGACTCGAACACCGGGGAGCTGTTTTTT.

V and J are TRBV30 and TRBJ1-6; TRBD1 matches at 10 bases. The CDR3 contains 14 residues. Unmatched junction bases numbered 3, after V lost 4 bases and J lost 6 bases. CDR1 and CDR2 from the germline V gene are GTSNPN and SVGIG (reference sequence). The CDR3 loop reads CAWKWTGGNSPLHF. The CDR3 DNA follows: TGTGCCTGGAAATGGACAGGGGGTAATTCACCCCTCCACTTT.

This clonotype has a handful of counts. CDR3 nucleotide sequence: TGTGCCAGCAGCTTGCGGACAGGGGTTATGGGCACTGAAGCTTTCTTT. This codes for CASSLRTGVMGTEAFF. J is TRBJ1-1 and V is TRBV7-9; 9 nucleotides agree with TRBD1. Per germline, CDR1 SEHNR and CDR2 FQNEAQ (reference sequence). This CDR3 comprises 16 residues. V dropped 3 bases and J dropped 4; count of bases not matched to a gene: 9.

This clonotype has at least ten counts. The rearrangement joins TRBV28 to TRBJ2-1; TRBD1 matches 8 bases. From germline, CDR1 is MDHEN and CDR2 SYDVKM. J gave up 5 bases and V 6 bases, and 3 bases lay outside the gene matches. The CDR3 is 13 residues long. The CDR3 reads CASRLQGDNEQFF. The DNA for the CDR3 is TGTGCCAGCAGATTACAGGGGGACAATGAGCAGTTCTTC.

This clonotype appeared once. The V and J genes are TRBV6-1 and TRBJ2-7; TRBD2 matches 10 bases. The ends lost 5 bases at V and 4 bases at J; junction bases unmatched: 5. Germline V gives CDR1 MNHNS, CDR2 SASEGT. The length of the CDR3 is 14 residues. CDR3 DNA sequence: TGTGCCAGCAGTAGCGGGAGGGCCCTTTACGAGCAGTACTTC. Its translation: CASSSGRALYEQYF.

This clonotype was detected ten times or more. The rearrangement uses TRBV12-3 or TRBV12-4 and TRBJ1-2, with D possibly matching TRBD1 (5 bases). This CDR3 region has 12 residues. Trimming cost V 7 bases and J 0 bases, with 6 bases left between them. CDR3 in amino acids: CASMGPNYGYTF. CDR3 bases: TGTGCCAGCATGGGGCCTAACTATGGCTACACCTTC.

This clonotype appeared many times. The J gene is TRBJ2-3, the V gene TRBV24-1, with 12 bases matching TRBD1. Germline assignment: CDR1 KGHDR and CDR2 SFDVKD. Germline trimming cut 4 bases from V and 6 bases from J; bases unmatched to any gene: 10. The CDR3 length is 17 residues. This chain's CDR3 is CATSDEGQGAPPDTQYF. DNA of the CDR3: TGTGCCACCAGTGACGAGGGACAGGGGGCCCCTCCGGATACGCAGTATTTT.

The chain uses TRBV27 and TRBJ2-7; TRBD2 agrees at 10 bases. The CDR3 runs 20 residues. Trimming removed 3 bases from V and 0 bases from J; junction bases left unmatched: 17. Germline CDR1 is MNHEY and CDR2 is SMNVEV (reference sequence). In DNA form, the CDR3 reads TGTGCCAGCAGTTTGGCTGGGGGGCTAGCGGGAGTCTGGAGCTCCTACGAGCAGTACTTC. Protein product: CASSLAGGLAGVWSSYEQYF.

Many counts were recorded for this clonotype. The gene calls are TRBV12-3 or TRBV12-4 and TRBJ1-1; 7 bases map to TRBD1. After removal of 6 bases from V and 1 base from J, the junction contained 5 bases not matched to a gene. The CDR3 extends over 14 amino acids. Written as DNA, the CDR3 is TGTGCCAGCAGCTTCGCAGGGGGGAACACTGAAGCTTTCTTT. Its protein product is CASSFAGGNTEAFF.

The chain couples TRBV5-1 to TRBJ1-2; D is undetermined. Germline CDR1 is SGHRS and CDR2 is YFSETQ. The V and J ends lost 3 bases and 4 bases respectively, with 16 bases between them. The CDR3 covers 15 residues. The CDR3 here is CASSSLREAAYGYTF. CDR3 bases: TGCGCCAGCAGCTCCTTGAGGGAGGCGGCCTATGGCTACACCTTC.

This clonotype was counted ten times or more. This chain uses TRBV6-9 with TRBJ2-5; weak D call: TRBD1 (5 bases). V lost 4 bases and J lost 9, with 12 bases in between. CDR3 length equals 12 residues. Germline-derived CDR1 and CDR2 are MNHGY and SVAAGI. In nucleotides, the CDR3 is TGTGCCAGCAGTTTGACAGACGAGGCCCAGTACTTC. Amino acids: CASSLTDEAQYF.

This chain connects TRBV13 to TRBJ2-7; 9 bases match TRBD2. J lost 5 bases, V lost 2 bases, and 7 bases had no gene match. The CDR3 length is 15 residues. CDR1 is PRHDT, CDR2 FYEKMQ, per germline (reference sequence). In DNA form, the CDR3 reads TGTGCCAGCAGCTTACAGATAGCGGGAGCGGACGAGCAGTACTTC. Its translation is CASSLQIAGADEQYF.

In nucleotides, the CDR3 is TGTGCCAGCAGTTTGGAGTTTAGGACTGAAGCTTTCTTT. It specifies CASSLEFRTEAFF. J is TRBJ1-1 and V is TRBV12-3 or TRBV12-4; D not certain. This CDR3 comprises 13 residues. V was pared by 3 bases and J by 5 bases, with 10 bases between.

This clonotype has ten or more counts. V usage is TRBV7-2 and J usage is TRBJ1-6; tentatively, D is TRBD1 (6 bases). Trimming cost V 5 bases and J 7 bases, with 18 bases left between them. The germline CDR1 and CDR2 sequences are SGHTA and FQGNSA. The length of the CDR3 is 16 residues. CDR3 coding DNA: TGTGCCAGCAGCGCCATCACAGGGACGCGAAATTCACCCCTCCACTTT. Protein: CASSAITGTRNSPLHF.

This clonotype has only a few counts. The chain carries TRBV12-5 and TRBJ1-1, with D uncertain. V was clipped by 0 bases and J by 5 bases, with 7 bases between them. The CDR3 extends over 13 amino acids. In germline, CDR1 is LGHNT, CDR2 FRNRAP. CDR3 region: CASGLVRGTEAFF. DNA for the CDR3: TGTGCTAGTGGTTTGGTACGGGGAACTGAAGCTTTCTTT.

This clonotype came up many times. The V call is TRBV20-1, the J call TRBJ2-2; 12 nucleotides line up with TRBD1. CDR3 length equals 16 residues. V gave up 2 bases and J gave up 7 bases; unmatched junction bases: 8. Germline CDR1 is DFQATT and CDR2 is SNEGSKA (reference sequence). DNA of the CDR3: TGCAGTGCTAGACCTCGGGACAGGGGGCAGGACGGGGAGCTGTTTTTT. This sequence encodes CSARPRDRGQDGELFF.

This chain joins TRBV4-1 and TRBJ1-2, with TRBD1 identical over 7 bases. CDR1 MGHRA and CDR2 YSYEKL come from the germline V gene. Trimming cost V 3 bases and J 0 bases; bases outside gene matches: 4. CDR3 length equals 15 residues. The CDR3 DNA reads as TGCGCCAGCAGCCACGACAGGGCTTCTAACTATGGCTACACCTTC. Translation: CASSHDRASNYGYTF.

This clonotype was recorded many times. V usage is TRBV12-3 or TRBV12-4 and J usage is TRBJ2-1, with D maybe TRBD2 (6 bases). V was cut by 5 bases and J by 1 base, with 12 bases left in between. This CDR3 has 15 amino acids. CDR3 sequence: CASSTWDLSYNEQFF. In nucleotides, the CDR3 is TGTGCCAGCAGTACCTGGGACTTATCCTACAATGAGCAGTTCTTC.

Only a few counts were recorded for this clonotype. The V call is TRBV24-1, the J call TRBJ2-1, with a tentative D call TRBD2 (5 bases). V lost 0 bases and J lost 5, with 7 bases in between. The germline V gene has CDR1 KGHDR and CDR2 SFDVKD. This CDR3 is 14 amino acids long. The CDR3 loop is CATSDLPGNNEQFF. As DNA, the CDR3 is TGTGCCACCAGTGATTTGCCCGGGAACAATGAGCAGTTCTTC.

This clonotype was counted many times. A junction end diverges from the germline sequence, so it may reflect a read error. The genes are TRBV5-1 and TRBJ2-3, with a weak D call TRBD2 (5 bases). The CDR3 totals 14 residues. Per the germline V gene, CDR1 is SGHRS and CDR2 is YFSETQ. This chain's CDR3 is CASSLARGPDTQYF. The DNA for the CDR3 is TGTGCCAGCAGCTTAGCGAGAGGTCCCGATACGCAGTATTTT.

This clonotype was seen many times. The rearrangement links TRBV12-3 or TRBV12-4 to TRBJ1-1, with D perhaps TRBD1 (6 bases). The V and J ends lost 4 bases and 0 bases respectively, with 12 bases between them. This CDR3 is built from 15 residues. CDR3 loop: CASSSGGSMNTEAFF. The CDR3 DNA is TGTGCCAGCAGTTCGGGGGGCTCCATGAACACTGAAGCTTTCTTT.